This T cell receptor beta chain was obtained from a study of blood T cell repertoires in COVID-19. Study-level background: The analysed material was cDNA or gDNA that came from T cells, B-cell-depleted T cells, or PBMCs.

Per the study methods: Estimation of nucleated cell counts relied on the amplification of reference gene primers. TCRdb keeps only in-frame clones here, not all; method: immunoSEQ multiplex PCR. That table is the source of V, J and clone size, and D and trimming were worked out from the DNA. The data hold 250,000 to 300,000 clones, with approximately 91% observed a single time. Germline values: CDR1 SGHRS, CDR2 YFSETQ. The CDR3 extends over 15 amino acids. V lost 3 bases and J lost 9; bases outside the gene matches: 12. Ages ranged from roughly 18 to 95 years, with residence in about 23 US areas. Source material: PBMCs or T cells enriched from blood (not recorded which). The chain links TRBV5-1 to TRBJ2-1; 7 nucleotides align to TRBD2. This TCR derives from a woman younger than 45 who had recovered from COVID-19. The CDR3 reads CASSYIGTGGGEQFF. The CDR3 DNA reads as TGCGCCAGCAGCTATATAGGGACGGGAGGAGGTGAGCAGTTCTTC.